The source of this T cell receptor beta chain is a study of blood T cell repertoires in COVID-19. About the research overall: Whether acute or convalescent, the COVID-19 samples came from the United States, Italy and Spain. Sample material is recorded as cDNA or gDNA derived from T cells, B-cell-depleted T cells, or PBMCs.

Under the authors' procedure: Estimates of nucleated cell counts were drawn from the amplification of reference gene primers. Clones were read by immunoSEQ multiplex PCR, and TCRdb kept only the in-frame ones, dropping some. That table gives V, J and clone size, and the DNA gave D and trimming. The sample has around 30,000 clones, roughly 91% seen once. The CDR3 loop spans 13 amino acids. Trimming removed 4 bases at V and 7 bases at J, with 10 bases between. Germline V gene data show CDR1 as MNHEY and CDR2 as SMNVEV (reference sequence). The source material was peripheral blood. V and J are TRBV27 and TRBJ1-4; the D gene is possibly TRBD1 (6 bases). The origin of this receptor is a human donor in a cohort sampled during active COVID-19. The donor label of this sample is uncertain. The CDR3 DNA reads TGTGCCAGCAGTTACAACAGGGTTGAAAAACTGTTTTTT. Translated: CASSYNRVEKLFF. Complete variable domain (other parts from reference TRBV27 and TRBJ1-4): EAQVTQNPRYLITVTGKKLTVTCSQNMNHEYMSWYRQDPGLGLRQIYYSMNVEVTDKGDVPEGYKVSRKEKRNFPLILESPSPNQTSLYFCASSYNRVEKLFFGSGTQLSVL.